Listed here are 4 T cell receptor beta chains from one sample, sequenced in a study of T cell responses to AZD1222 COVID-19 vaccine. Clones were read by immunoSEQ multiplex PCR, and TCRdb kept only the in-frame ones, dropping some. Seen here are around 77,000 clones, around 87% observed once, and the top ten hold less than 25%. The source was peripheral blood, collected on day 0 of AZD1222 vaccination. Receptors originate from an adult in good health.

This chain uses TRBV19 with TRBJ1-1; D uncertain. V was trimmed by 0 bases and J by 1 base, leaving 3 bases between them. Per germline, CDR1 LNHDA and CDR2 SQIVND (reference sequence). There are 13 residues in the CDR3. This chain's CDR3 is CASSIEENTEAFF. Here the CDR3 DNA reads TGTGCCAGTAGTATAGAAGAGAACACTGAAGCTTTCTTT. Full variable domain (outside the CDR3, taken from reference TRBV19 and TRBJ1-1): DGGITQSPKYLFRKEGQNVTLSCEQNLNHDAMYWYRQDPGQGLRLIYYSQIVNDFQKGDIAEGYSVSREKKESFPLTVTSAQKNPTAFYLCASSIEENTEAFFGQGTRLTVV.

The genes are TRBV5-4 and TRBJ2-2, with 7 bases identical to TRBD2. The germline CDR1 and CDR2 sequences are SGHNT and YYREEE (reference sequence). The CDR3 is made up of 15 amino acids. J lost 4 bases, V lost 1 base, and 4 bases had no gene match. As DNA, the CDR3 is TGTGCCAGCAGCTTGCGTGGGGGGGGCACCGGGGAGCTGTTTTTT. It translates to CASSLRGGGTGELFF.

The chain employs TRBV4-2 and TRBJ1-1; no definite D call. With 0 bases removed from V and 0 bases from J, the gap between germline ends came to 8 bases. Germline V CDR1 and CDR2: LGHNA, YNFKEQ. The CDR3 is 15 residues long. CDR3 in amino acids: CASSQDLGVNTEAFF. CDR3 sequence (DNA): TGTGCCAGCAGCCAAGATCTCGGGGTGAACACTGAAGCTTTCTTT.

The chain recombines TRBV12-3 or TRBV12-4 with TRBJ2-7; D not certain. The CDR3 is 11 residues long. Deletions cut 6 bases from V and 6 bases from J, with 9 bases between. CDR3 nucleotide sequence: TGTGCCAGCAGCCGGACGGCCGAGCAGTACTTC. Its translation is CASSRTAEQYF.